Listed below are T cell receptor beta chains from one sample, sequenced in a study of beta chain features in type 1 diabetes. Using immunoSEQ multiplex PCR, the repertoire was profiled, and TCRdb retains in-frame clones only, with some absent. The table shows fewer than 550,000 clones, with over 10% occurring only once. The sequenced material came from naive CD4+ T cells from blood. These receptors all come from a woman aged 18-29 years in good health. Each CDR3 is given with its conserved first and last residue. The D gene is left open where the match is weak. Clone size is stated in some rows and not others, as once, few, many or a class when expanded.

v_call	cdr3_length	clone_size	j_call	d_call	cdr3_nt	cdr3_aa
TRBV14	11	many	TRBJ2-1	NA	TGTGCCAGCAGCCGAATCAATGAGCAGTTCTTC	CASSRINEQFF
TRBV5-1	13	NA	TRBJ1-1	TRBD1	TGCGCCAGCAGCCGACAGGGGAGCGCTGAAGCTTTCTTT	CASSRQGSAEAFF
TRBV5-4	15	NA	TRBJ2-7	TRBD1	TGTGCCAGCAGCTTGCCGGGGACAGGGTCTTACGAGCAGTACTTC	CASSLPGTGSYEQYF
TRBV7-2	14	NA	TRBJ1-2	TRBD1	TGTGCCAGCAGCGCCCGACAGGGAACCTATGGCTACACCTTC	CASSARQGTYGYTF
TRBV19	12	NA	TRBJ1-2	NA	TGTGCCAGTAGCCTCCTCCTGAGTGGCTACACCTTC	CASSLLLSGYTF
TRBV7-2	14	few	TRBJ2-3	TRBD1	TGTGCCAGCAGCCCGGGACAGATAACAGATACGCAGTATTTT	CASSPGQITDTQYF
TRBV14	12	few	TRBJ2-1	NA	TGTGCCAGCAGCCCAGGTTATATAGGGCAGTTCTTC	CASSPGYIGQFF
TRBV19	18	few	TRBJ1-2	NA	TGTGCCAGTAGTATAGCCCCCCACCGGACAGCAAGCAACTATGGCTACACCTTC	CASSIAPHRTASNYGYTF
TRBV19	13	few	TRBJ2-3	NA	TGTGCCAGTACAGACCGGACGGGGGATACGCAGTATTTT	CASTDRTGDTQYF
TRBV7-9	16	few	TRBJ1-4	NA	TGTGCCAGCAGCTCCCGGTCGGCTCCAACTAATGAAAAACTGTTTTTT	CASSSRSAPTNEKLFF
TRBV28	14	few	TRBJ2-3	TRBD1	TGTGCCAGCAGTCGACAGGGGGCCTCAGATACGCAGTATTTT	CASSRQGASDTQYF
TRBV7-9	13	NA	TRBJ2-5	NA	TGTGCCAGCAGCTTAGGGGGGCAAGAGACCCAGTACTTC	CASSLGGQETQYF
TRBV7-9	15	NA	TRBJ2-5	NA	TGTGCCAGCAGCTTAGTGCCCAGCTTCCAAGAGACCCAGTACTTC	CASSLVPSFQETQYF
TRBV5-1	13	few	TRBJ2-2	NA	TGCGCCAGCAGCTTGGGGCAGGGCGGGGAGCTGTTTTTT	CASSLGQGGELFF
TRBV6-5	14	NA	TRBJ2-2	NA	TGTGCCAGCAGGAGAGACAGGAACACCGGGGAGCTGTTTTTT	CASRRDRNTGELFF
TRBV15	16	once	TRBJ2-1	TRBD1	TGTGCCACCAAAGCTACCGACAGGGGAGGAAAGAATGAGCAGTTCTTC	CATKATDRGGKNEQFF
TRBV5-6	16	few	TRBJ2-3	TRBD2	TGTGCCAGCAGCTTGGCTGGGACTAGCGGGGTCCGCCCCCAGTATTTT	CASSLAGTSGVRPQYF
TRBV7-8	14	NA	TRBJ1-2	TRBD1	TGTGCCAGCAGCACCCGACAGGGGAGCAATGGCTACACCTTC	CASSTRQGSNGYTF
TRBV14	14	NA	TRBJ2-4	NA	TGTGCCAGCAGCCAGCTGACAGGTGCGGGTATTCAGTACTTC	CASSQLTGAGIQYF
TRBV29-1	11	few	TRBJ2-3	NA	TGCAGCGTTGATACCACAGATACGCAGTATTTT	CSVDTTDTQYF
TRBV10-3	12	many	TRBJ2-5	NA	TGTGCCATCAGTGAACGGGAAGAGACCCAGTACTTC	CAISEREETQYF
TRBV7-3	15	NA	TRBJ2-3	NA	TGTGCCAGCAGCCATGGGGGCGTGGGCACAGATACGCAGTATTTT	CASSHGGVGTDTQYF
TRBV7-9	15	NA	TRBJ1-3	NA	TGTGCCAGCAGCTTATCGACGTTCTCTGGAAACACCATATATTTT	CASSLSTFSGNTIYF
TRBV7-2	15	NA	TRBJ1-5	NA	TGTGCCAGCAGCTCTGGAGGGTATAGCAATCAGCCCCAGCATTTT	CASSSGGYSNQPQHF
TRBV7-2	15	NA	TRBJ2-5	NA	TGTGCCAGCAGCGGACCTCTAGCGCTCTCAGAGACCCAGTACTTC	CASSGPLALSETQYF
TRBV7-2	15	NA	TRBJ2-1	NA	TGTGCCAGCAGCTTAGACGGAGGCCAGGTCAATGAGCAGTTCTTC	CASSLDGGQVNEQFF
TRBV2	14	NA	TRBJ2-3	NA	TGTGCCAGCAGGCAGGGCCTTAGCACAGATACGCAGTATTTT	CASRQGLSTDTQYF
TRBV27	12	few	TRBJ2-1	NA	TGTGCCAGCAGTTTAGGGCGGAGTGAGCAGTTCTTC	CASSLGRSEQFF
TRBV5-1	13	few	TRBJ2-5	NA	TGCGCCAGCAGCTTAGGGGTGCAAGAGACCCAGTACTTC	CASSLGVQETQYF
TRBV7-8	11	NA	TRBJ1-3	NA	TGTGCCAACTACTCTGGAAACACCATATATTTT	CANYSGNTIYF
TRBV4-2	16	few	TRBJ2-3	TRBD2	TGTGCCAGCAGCCGTACTAGCGGGGTTGGTACAGATACGCAGTATTTT	CASSRTSGVGTDTQYF
TRBV4-2	14	few	TRBJ1-4	NA	TGTGCCAGCAGCCAAGATAGGGTCGAGGAAAAACTGTTTTTT	CASSQDRVEEKLFF
TRBV7-3	14	few	TRBJ2-4	NA	TGTGCCAGCAGCTCTACCCAGGGATCGGGCATTCAGTACTTC	CASSSTQGSGIQYF
TRBV30	15	few	TRBJ2-7	TRBD1	TGTGCCTGGAGTCCCGCCCGGACAGGGGGGTACGAGCAGTACTTC	CAWSPARTGGYEQYF
TRBV7-9	14	NA	TRBJ2-1	NA	TGTGCCAGCAGCGCCCGGGACACCTACAATGAGCAGTTCTTC	CASSARDTYNEQFF
TRBV7-9	12	few	TRBJ1-4	NA	TGTGCCAGCAGCTTAGTAGGCGAAAAACTGTTTTTT	CASSLVGEKLFF
TRBV9	16	NA	TRBJ2-7	TRBD1	TGTGCCAGCAGCCGGACAGGGGCACTTAGCTCCTACGAGCAGTACTTC	CASSRTGALSSYEQYF
TRBV12-5	16	NA	TRBJ2-5	TRBD1	TGTGCTAGTGGTTTGGTATTGACAGGGGACCTGGAGACCCAGTACTTC	CASGLVLTGDLETQYF
TRBV5-1	13	NA	TRBJ1-5	NA	TGCGCCAGCAGCCTGGACAGTTATCAGCCCCAGCATTTT	CASSLDSYQPQHF
TRBV6-5	13	NA	TRBJ1-2	NA	TGTGCCAGCTTTAGAGATCCTAACTATGGCTACACCTTC	CASFRDPNYGYTF